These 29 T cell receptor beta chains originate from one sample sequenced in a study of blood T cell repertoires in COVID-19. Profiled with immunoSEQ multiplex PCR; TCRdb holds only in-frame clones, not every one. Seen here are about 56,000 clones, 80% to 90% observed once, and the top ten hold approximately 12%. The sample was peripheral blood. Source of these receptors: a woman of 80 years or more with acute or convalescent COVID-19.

CDR3 amino acids: CATSRDRGDYGYTF. Here the CDR3 DNA reads TGTGCCACCAGCAGAGACAGGGGGGACTATGGCTACACCTTC. This rearrangement joins TRBV15 to TRBJ1-2; 7 bases fit TRBD1. This CDR3 has 14 residues. Germline V lookup: CDR1 LNHNV, CDR2 YYDKDF (reference sequence). With V trimmed by 0 bases and J by 3 bases, 1 base remained unmatched.

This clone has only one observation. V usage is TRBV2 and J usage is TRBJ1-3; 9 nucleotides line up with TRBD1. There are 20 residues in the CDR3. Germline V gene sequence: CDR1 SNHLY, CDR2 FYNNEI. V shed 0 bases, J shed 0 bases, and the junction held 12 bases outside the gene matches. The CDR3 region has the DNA TGTGCCAGCAGTGAAGCGGGGTCAAACAGGGGGCGAAACTCTGGAAACACCATATATTTT. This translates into CASSEAGSNRGRNSGNTIYF.

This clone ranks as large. DNA of the CDR3: TGCGCCAGCAGCCAAGAGGGGGCGCAGAACACTGAAGCTTTCTTT. This gives the protein CASSQEGAQNTEAFF. The rearrangement links TRBV4-1 to TRBJ1-1; D possibly corresponds to TRBD1 (6 bases). CDR3 length: 15 residues. Germline CDR1 is MGHRA and CDR2 is YSYEKL. V lost 0 bases, J lost 1 base, and 9 bases lay in between.

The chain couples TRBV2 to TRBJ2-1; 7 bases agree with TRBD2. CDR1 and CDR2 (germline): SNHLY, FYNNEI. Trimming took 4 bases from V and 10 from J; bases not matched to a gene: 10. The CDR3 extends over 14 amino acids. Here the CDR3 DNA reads TGTGCCAGCAGTGCCGGCGGGGGTAATGCCGAGCAGTTCTTC. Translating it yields CASSAGGGNAEQFF.

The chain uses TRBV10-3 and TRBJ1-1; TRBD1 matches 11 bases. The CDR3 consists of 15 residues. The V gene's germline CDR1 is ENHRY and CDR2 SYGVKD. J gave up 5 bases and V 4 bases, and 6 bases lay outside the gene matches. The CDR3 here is CAISAMGQGDTEAFF. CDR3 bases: TGTGCCATCAGTGCCATGGGACAGGGGGATACTGAAGCTTTCTTT.

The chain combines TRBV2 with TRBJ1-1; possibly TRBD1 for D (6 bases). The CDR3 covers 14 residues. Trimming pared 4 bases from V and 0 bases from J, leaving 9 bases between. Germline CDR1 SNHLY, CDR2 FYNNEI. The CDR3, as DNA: TGTGCCAGCAGTGTTAACAGGGTGAACACTGAAGCTTTCTTT. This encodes CASSVNRVNTEAFF.

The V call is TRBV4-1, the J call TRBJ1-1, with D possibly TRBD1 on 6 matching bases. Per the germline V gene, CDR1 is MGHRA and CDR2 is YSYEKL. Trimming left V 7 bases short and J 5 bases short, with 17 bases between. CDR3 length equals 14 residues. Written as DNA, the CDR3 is TGCGCCAGCACAAGTTACAGGGTGGCGACTGAAGCTTTCTTT. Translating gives CASTSYRVATEAFF.

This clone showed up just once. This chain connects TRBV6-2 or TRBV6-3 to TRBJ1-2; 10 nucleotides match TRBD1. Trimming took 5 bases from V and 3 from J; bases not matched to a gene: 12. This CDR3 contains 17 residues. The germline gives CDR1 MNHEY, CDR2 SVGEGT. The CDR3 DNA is TGTGCCAGCAGTCTCCTAGGACAGGGGGTCTTGGACTATGGCTACACCTTC. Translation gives CASSLLGQGVLDYGYTF.

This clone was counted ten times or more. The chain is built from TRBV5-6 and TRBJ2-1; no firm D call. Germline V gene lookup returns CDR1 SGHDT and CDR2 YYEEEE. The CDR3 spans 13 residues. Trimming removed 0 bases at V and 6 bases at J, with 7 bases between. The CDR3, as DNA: TGTGCCAGCAGCTTGGACTCGCCCAATGAGCAGTTCTTC. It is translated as CASSLDSPNEQFF.

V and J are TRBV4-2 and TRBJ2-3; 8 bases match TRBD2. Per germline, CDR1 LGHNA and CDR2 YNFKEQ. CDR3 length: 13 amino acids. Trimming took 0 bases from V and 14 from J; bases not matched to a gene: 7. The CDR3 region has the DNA TGTGCCAGCAGCCAAGATGTGGCTAGCGGGTTGTATTTT. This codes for CASSQDVASGLYF.

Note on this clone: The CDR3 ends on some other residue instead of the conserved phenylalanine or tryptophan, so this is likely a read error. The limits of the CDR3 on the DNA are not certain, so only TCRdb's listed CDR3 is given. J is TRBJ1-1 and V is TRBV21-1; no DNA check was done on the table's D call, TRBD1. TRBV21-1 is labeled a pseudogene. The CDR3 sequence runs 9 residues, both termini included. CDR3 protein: CASSQGHSR.

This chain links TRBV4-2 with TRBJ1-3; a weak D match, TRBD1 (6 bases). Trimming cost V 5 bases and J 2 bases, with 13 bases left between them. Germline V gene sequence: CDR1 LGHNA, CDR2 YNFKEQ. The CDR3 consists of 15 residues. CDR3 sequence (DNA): TGTGCCAGCAGCAATGACAGGACCCCTGGAAACACCATATATTTT. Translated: CASSNDRTPGNTIYF.

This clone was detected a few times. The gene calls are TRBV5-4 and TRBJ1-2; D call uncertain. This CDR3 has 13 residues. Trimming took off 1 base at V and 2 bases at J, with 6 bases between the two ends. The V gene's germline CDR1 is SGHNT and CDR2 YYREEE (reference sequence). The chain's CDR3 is CASSLIQNYGYTF. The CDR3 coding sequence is TGTGCCAGCAGCTTGATACAGAACTATGGCTACACCTTC.

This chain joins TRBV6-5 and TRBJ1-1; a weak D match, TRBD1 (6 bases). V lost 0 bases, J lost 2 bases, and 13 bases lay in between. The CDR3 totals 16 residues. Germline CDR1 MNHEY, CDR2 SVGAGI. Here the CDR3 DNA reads TGTGCCAGCAGTTACTCGGCGACAGGAATAAACACTGAAGCTTTCTTT. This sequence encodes CASSYSATGINTEAFF.

For the CDR3, the DNA is TGTGCCAGCAGTGATACAGGGGTCGGGAATTCACCCCTCCACTTT. Translation gives CASSDTGVGNSPLHF. The rearrangement uses TRBV6-1 and TRBJ1-6; 7 bases fit TRBD1. The germline V gene encodes CDR1 MNHNS and CDR2 SASEGT. Trimming took 3 bases from V and 7 from J; bases not matched to a gene: 6. This CDR3 has 15 residues.

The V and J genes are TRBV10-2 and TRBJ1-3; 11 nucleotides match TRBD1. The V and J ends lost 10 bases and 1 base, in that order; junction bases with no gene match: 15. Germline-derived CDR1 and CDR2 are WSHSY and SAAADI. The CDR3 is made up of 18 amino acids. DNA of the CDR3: TGCGCCACCAGCGGACAGGGGGCAGAATTGGGGTCTGGAAACACCATATATTTT. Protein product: CATSGQGAELGSGNTIYF.

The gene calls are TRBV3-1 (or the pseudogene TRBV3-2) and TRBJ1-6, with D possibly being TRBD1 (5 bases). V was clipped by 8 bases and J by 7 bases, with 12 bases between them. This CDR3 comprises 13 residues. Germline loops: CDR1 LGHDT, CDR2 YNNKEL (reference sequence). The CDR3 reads CASRRADNSPLHF. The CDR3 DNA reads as TGTGCCAGCCGCAGGGCAGACAATTCACCCCTCCACTTT.

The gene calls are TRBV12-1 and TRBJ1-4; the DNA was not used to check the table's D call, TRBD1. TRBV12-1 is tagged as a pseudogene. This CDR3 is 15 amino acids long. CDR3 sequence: CASSLQGELNEKLFF. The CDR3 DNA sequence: TGTGCCAGCAGCCTACAGGGGGAGCTTAATGAAAAACTGTTTTTT.

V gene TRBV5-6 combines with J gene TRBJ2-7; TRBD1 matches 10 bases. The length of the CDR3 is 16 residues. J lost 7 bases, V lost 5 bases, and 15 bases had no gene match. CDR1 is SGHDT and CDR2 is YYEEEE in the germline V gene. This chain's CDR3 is CASSTTGRQGAWEQYF. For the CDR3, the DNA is TGTGCCAGCAGTACCACGGGGAGACAGGGGGCTTGGGAGCAGTACTTC.

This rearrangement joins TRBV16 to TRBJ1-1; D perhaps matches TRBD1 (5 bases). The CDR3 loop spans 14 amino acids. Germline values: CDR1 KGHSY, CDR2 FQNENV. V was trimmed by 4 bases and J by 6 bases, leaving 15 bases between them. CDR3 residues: CASSPLRGMAEAFF. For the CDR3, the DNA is TGTGCCAGCAGCCCGCTCCGGGGGATGGCTGAAGCTTTCTTT.

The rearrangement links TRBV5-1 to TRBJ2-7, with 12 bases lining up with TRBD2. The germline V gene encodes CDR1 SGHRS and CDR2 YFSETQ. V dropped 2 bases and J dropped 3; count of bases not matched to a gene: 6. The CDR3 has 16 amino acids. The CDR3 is CASSLQLAGGRYEQYF. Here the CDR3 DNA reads TGCGCCAGCAGCTTACAACTAGCGGGGGGCCGCTACGAGCAGTACTTC.

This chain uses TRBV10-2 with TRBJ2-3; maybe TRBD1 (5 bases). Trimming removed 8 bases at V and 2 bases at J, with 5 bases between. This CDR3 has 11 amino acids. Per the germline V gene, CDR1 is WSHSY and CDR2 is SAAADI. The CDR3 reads CASGATDTQYF. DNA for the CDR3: TGCGCCAGCGGGGCCACAGATACGCAGTATTTT.

CDR3 amino acids: CASSQLDRHGYTF. As DNA, the CDR3 is TGTGCCAGCAGCCAATTGGACAGGCATGGCTACACCTTC. This chain links TRBV3-1 (or the pseudogene TRBV3-2) with TRBJ1-2; 7 nucleotides line up with TRBD1. V lost 2 bases to trimming and J lost 6 bases; unmatched junction nucleotides: 3. The CDR3 loop spans 13 amino acids. Germline loops: CDR1 LGHDT, CDR2 YNNKEL (reference sequence).

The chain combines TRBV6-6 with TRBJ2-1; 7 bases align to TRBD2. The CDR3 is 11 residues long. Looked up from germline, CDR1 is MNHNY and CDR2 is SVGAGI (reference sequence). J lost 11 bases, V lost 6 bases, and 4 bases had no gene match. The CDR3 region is CASSRAGKQFF. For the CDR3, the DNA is TGTGCCAGCAGCCGAGCGGGGAAGCAGTTCTTC.

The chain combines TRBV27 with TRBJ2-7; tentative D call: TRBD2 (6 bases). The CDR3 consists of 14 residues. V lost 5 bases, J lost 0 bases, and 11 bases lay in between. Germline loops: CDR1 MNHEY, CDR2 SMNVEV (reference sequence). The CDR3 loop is CASSPQLASYEQYF. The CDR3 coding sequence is TGTGCCAGCAGTCCTCAACTAGCCTCCTACGAGCAGTACTTC.

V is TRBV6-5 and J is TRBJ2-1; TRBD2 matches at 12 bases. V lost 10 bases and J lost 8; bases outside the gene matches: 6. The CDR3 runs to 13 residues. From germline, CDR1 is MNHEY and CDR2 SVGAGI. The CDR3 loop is CATTSGGSDEQFF. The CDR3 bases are TGTGCCACAACTAGCGGGGGGAGTGATGAGCAGTTCTTC.

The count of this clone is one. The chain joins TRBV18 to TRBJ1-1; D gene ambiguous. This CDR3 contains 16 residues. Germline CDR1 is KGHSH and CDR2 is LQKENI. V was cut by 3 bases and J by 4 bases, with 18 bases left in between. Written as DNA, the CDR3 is TGTGCCAGCTCACCTCCGTCCCTAGGATTTGGCACTGAAGCTTTCTTT. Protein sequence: CASSPPSLGFGTEAFF.

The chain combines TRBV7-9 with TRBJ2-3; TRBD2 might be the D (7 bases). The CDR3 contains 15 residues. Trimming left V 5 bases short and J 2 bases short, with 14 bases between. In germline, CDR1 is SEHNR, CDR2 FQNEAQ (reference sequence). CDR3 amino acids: CASSPAGATTDTQYF. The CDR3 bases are TGTGCCAGCAGCCCCGCGGGGGCGACCACAGATACGCAGTATTTT.

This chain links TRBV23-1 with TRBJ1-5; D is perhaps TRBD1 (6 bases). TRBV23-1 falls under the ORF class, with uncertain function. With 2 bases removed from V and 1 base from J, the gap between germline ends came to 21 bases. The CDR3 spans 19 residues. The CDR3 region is CASSQKRNRTVPSNQPQHF. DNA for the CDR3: TGCGCCAGCAGTCAAAAACGGAACAGGACAGTACCGAGCAATCAGCCCCAGCATTTT.